These 30 T cell receptor beta chains originate from one sample sequenced in a study of T cell changes during pregnancy in multiple sclerosis. Data came from immunoSEQ multiplex PCR; TCRdb stores just in-frame clones and leaves some out. The profile shows under 150,000 clones, about 95% of them singletons. Sequencing used peripheral blood, obtained after pregnancy. Receptors were obtained from a female donor with multiple sclerosis, enrolled in a pregnancy study.

The chain employs TRBV5-8 and TRBJ2-7, with TRBD1 identical over 8 bases. The ends lost 3 bases at V and 4 bases at J; junction bases unmatched: 9. The germline V gene has CDR1 SGHTS and CDR2 YDEGEE. The CDR3 covers 15 residues. CDR3 protein: CASSSPGDRTYEQYF. CDR3 coding DNA: TGTGCCAGCAGCTCGCCGGGGGACAGGACTTACGAGCAGTACTTC. The full variable domain, its missing parts supplied by reference TRBV5-8 and TRBJ2-7, is EAGVTQSPTHLIKTRGQQATLRCSPISGHTSVYWYQQALGLGLQFLLWYDEGEERNRGNFPPRFSGRQFPNYSSELNVNALELEDSALYLCASSSPGDRTYEQYFGPGTRLTVT.

V gene TRBV7-2 combines with J gene TRBJ2-6; 12 bases align to TRBD2. CDR1 is SGHTA and CDR2 is FQGNSA in the germline V gene. V shed 4 bases, J shed 8 bases, and the junction held 9 bases outside the gene matches. The CDR3 is 17 amino acids. The CDR3 here is CASSSTSGSFSPNVLTF. As DNA, the CDR3 is TGTGCCAGCAGCTCGACTAGCGGGAGTTTCAGTCCCAACGTCCTGACTTTC.

This chain connects TRBV28 to TRBJ1-1; TRBD1 matches at 9 bases. The CDR3 totals 13 residues. Germline V gene sequence: CDR1 MDHEN, CDR2 SYDVKM. The junction had 1 base not matched to a gene; V was cut back by 3 bases and J by 5 bases. In DNA form, the CDR3 reads TGTGCCAGCAGTTTTGACAGGGGGACTGAAGCTTTCTTT. Its translation: CASSFDRGTEAFF. The complete variable domain, with remaining parts taken from reference TRBV28 and TRBJ1-1, reads DVKVTQSSRYLVKRTGEKVFLECVQDMDHENMFWYRQDPGLGLRLIYFSYDVKMKEKGDIPEGYSVSREKKERFSLILESASTNQTSMYLCASSFDRGTEAFFGQGTRLTVV.

J is TRBJ1-4 and V is TRBV18, with D uncertain. The CDR3 runs to 15 residues. Germline V gives CDR1 KGHSH, CDR2 LQKENI. Trimming cost V 3 bases and J 6 bases, with 14 bases left between them. CDR3 sequence (DNA): TGTGCCAGCTCACCCGTACAAATTCTGGATGAAAAACTGTTTTTT. Its protein is CASSPVQILDEKLFF.

The chain employs TRBV6-6 and TRBJ2-2; 8 positions match TRBD1. Germline values: CDR1 MNHNY, CDR2 SVGAGI (reference sequence). The length of the CDR3 is 13 residues. V lost 10 bases to trimming and J lost 5 bases; unmatched junction nucleotides: 6. The CDR3 spells CATKQGATGELFF. As DNA, the CDR3 is TGTGCCACTAAGCAGGGGGCTACCGGGGAGCTGTTTTTT.

V is TRBV6-1 and J is TRBJ1-3, with no clear D. This CDR3 comprises 16 residues. Germline assignment: CDR1 MNHNS and CDR2 SASEGT. Trimming removed 4 bases at V and 0 bases at J, with 13 bases between. The CDR3 is CASSARGMSSGNTIYF. The DNA of the CDR3 is TGTGCCAGCAGTGCGCGCGGGATGAGCTCTGGAAACACCATATATTTT.

With regard to this clone: The sample contains more than one DNA sequence encoding this CDR3. The rearrangement joins TRBV25-1 to TRBJ2-7, with D unclear. V was trimmed by 2 bases and J by 7 bases, leaving 6 bases between them. Germline V lookup: CDR1 MGHDK, CDR2 SYGVNS. CDR3 length: 11 amino acids. The CDR3 region has the DNA TGTGCCAGCAGTGAAGGCGGAGAGCAGTACTTC. Translated, it gives CASSEGGEQYF.

The chain joins TRBV29-1 to TRBJ1-1; TRBD1 is a possible D gene (5 bases). V was clipped by 4 bases and J by 2 bases, with 11 bases between them. The CDR3 is made up of 13 amino acids. From germline, CDR1 is SQVTM and CDR2 ANQGSEA. The DNA of the CDR3 is TGCAGCGTTGGGGGGGGAGGTAACACTGAAGCTTTCTTT. This encodes CSVGGGGNTEAFF. Full variable domain (rest looked up from reference TRBV29-1 and TRBJ1-1): SAVISQKPSRDICQRGTSLTIQCQVDSQVTMMFWYRQQPGQSLTLIATANQGSEATYESGFVIDKFPISRPNLTFSTLTVSNMSPEDSSIYLCSVGGGGNTEAFFGQGTRLTVV.

CDR3 nucleotide sequence: TGTGCCAGCCTCCGAGCGGGAGCAGATACGCAGTATTTT. Protein: CASLRAGADTQYF. The rearrangement uses TRBV27 and TRBJ2-3, with TRBD2 matching over 8 bases. The V and J ends lost 8 bases and 4 bases, in that order; junction bases with no gene match: 5. The CDR3 has 13 residues. Germline lookup yields CDR1 MNHEY and CDR2 SMNVEV (reference sequence).

This chain uses TRBV19 with TRBJ1-5, with 8 bases fitting TRBD1. In germline, CDR1 is LNHDA, CDR2 SQIVND (reference sequence). Trimming at V came to 6 bases and at J to 0 bases, leaving 1 base not matched to a gene. This CDR3 is 14 amino acids long. CDR3: CASRGQGSNQPQHF. In DNA, the CDR3 is TGTGCCAGTAGAGGACAGGGTAGCAATCAGCCCCAGCATTTT.

This rearrangement joins TRBV7-9 to TRBJ2-5, with 7 bases identical to TRBD1. V lost 1 base, J lost 7 bases, and 6 bases stayed unmatched. Germline V gene lookup returns CDR1 SEHNR and CDR2 FQNEAQ (reference sequence). The length of the CDR3 is 14 residues. The CDR3 loop reads CASSLGQGHATQYF. CDR3 bases: TGTGCCAGCAGCTTAGGACAGGGCCATGCGACCCAGTACTTC. The whole variable domain, remainder taken from reference TRBV7-9 and TRBJ2-5, is DTGVSQNPRHKITKRGQNVTFRCDPISEHNRLYWYRQTLGQGPEFLTYFQNEAQLEKSRLLSDRFSAERPKGSFSTLEIQRTEQGDSAMYLCASSLGQGHATQYFGPGTRLLVL.

This clone was seen once. The rearrangement links TRBV6-5 to TRBJ1-1, with 8 positions matching TRBD1. The V gene's germline CDR1 is MNHEY and CDR2 SVGAGI. This CDR3 spans 14 amino acids. With 5 bases clipped from V and 10 bases from J, the junction kept 12 bases outside the gene matches. In nucleotides, the CDR3 is TGTGCCAGCAGTGTTCTACTTGGACAGGGAGGAGCTTTCTTT. Its protein product is CASSVLLGQGGAFF.

This chain joins TRBV14 and TRBJ1-4; 7 nucleotides align to TRBD1. The CDR3 has 14 residues. Germline lookup yields CDR1 SGHDN and CDR2 FVKESK. After removal of 6 bases from V and 1 base from J, the junction contained 2 bases not matched to a gene. The CDR3, as DNA: TGTGCCAGCAGTCGACAGGGAACTAATGAAAAACTGTTTTTT. It codes for CASSRQGTNEKLFF.

The V gene is TRBV19, the J gene TRBJ1-5; 10 bases map to TRBD1. This CDR3 is 15 amino acids long. Germline CDR1 and CDR2: LNHDA and SQIVND (reference sequence). Trimming at V came to 7 bases and at J to 7 bases, leaving 10 bases not matched to a gene. In DNA form, the CDR3 reads TGTGCCAGTACCCTAGGGGACAGGGGTAAGCAGCCCCAGCATTTT. Translating it yields CASTLGDRGKQPQHF.

J is TRBJ2-2 and V is TRBV19, with a weak D call TRBD1 (6 bases). The germline gives CDR1 LNHDA, CDR2 SQIVND (reference sequence). Between the trimmed V and J ends, which lost 4 bases and 1 base, there was a span of 13 bases. The CDR3 sequence is 16 residues long. Here the CDR3 reads CASSSPGQVNTGELFF. CDR3 in DNA: TGTGCCAGTAGTAGCCCGGGACAAGTGAACACCGGGGAGCTGTTTTTT.

This rearrangement joins TRBV15 to TRBJ1-2; tentatively, D is TRBD1 (5 bases). Trimming took off 0 bases at V and 0 bases at J, with 14 bases between the two ends. This CDR3 is 17 amino acids long. Germline-derived CDR1 and CDR2 are LNHNV and YYDKDF (reference sequence). The DNA of the CDR3 is TGTGCCACCAGCAGAGATAAGGGGTTTGGAACTAACTATGGCTACACCTTC. This encodes CATSRDKGFGTNYGYTF.

The chain combines TRBV30 with TRBJ1-2; maybe TRBD1 (5 bases). CDR3 length: 12 residues. V was clipped by 2 bases and J by 8 bases, with 12 bases between them. CDR1 and CDR2 (germline): GTSNPN, SVGIG (reference sequence). This CDR3 reads CAWSLIAGGYTF. CDR3 sequence (DNA): TGTGCCTGGAGTCTTATAGCAGGGGGCTACACCTTC.

The J gene is TRBJ2-2, the V gene TRBV7-8; possible D gene TRBD2, 6 bases. This CDR3 comprises 14 residues. The ends were cut back, 8 bases at V and 4 bases at J, with 14 bases in the middle. CDR1 SGHVS and CDR2 FQNEAQ come from the germline V gene. The CDR3 here is CASVVGRSTGELFF. The CDR3 DNA follows: TGTGCCAGCGTGGTCGGGAGAAGCACCGGGGAGCTGTTTTTT.

This clone was counted a single time. V gene TRBV2 combines with J gene TRBJ2-2; TRBD2 matches at 7 bases. Germline loops: CDR1 SNHLY, CDR2 FYNNEI. This CDR3 is built from 14 residues. J lost 7 bases, V lost 6 bases, and 8 bases had no gene match. Here the CDR3 DNA reads TGTGCCAGCAGAGCGGGGTGGAATGGCGGGGAGCTGTTTTTT. Protein sequence: CASRAGWNGGELFF. Drawing the rest from reference TRBV2 and TRBJ2-2, the complete variable domain is EPEVTQTPSHQVTQMGQEVILRCVPISNHLYFYWYRQILGQKVEFLVSFYNNEISEKSEIFDDQFSVERPDGSNFTLKIRSTKLEDSAMYFCASRAGWNGGELFFGEGSRLTVL.

The chain joins TRBV11-1 to TRBJ2-7; 15 nucleotides agree with TRBD2. This CDR3 region has 15 residues. Per the germline V gene, CDR1 is SGHAT and CDR2 is FQDESV (reference sequence). Trimming at V came to 10 bases and at J to 4 bases, leaving 8 bases not matched to a gene. The CDR3 here is CATGLAGGPSYEQYF. CDR3 bases: TGTGCCACCGGACTAGCGGGAGGGCCTTCTTACGAGCAGTACTTC. Full variable domain (missing parts from reference TRBV11-1 and TRBJ2-7): EAEVAQSPRYKITEKSQAVAFWCDPISGHATLYWYRQILGQGPELLVQFQDESVVDDSQLPKDRFSAERLKGVDSTLKIQPAELGDSAMYLCATGLAGGPSYEQYFGPGTRLTVT.

This clone is a singleton in its sample. The chain joins TRBV9 to TRBJ2-1, with 9 bases matching TRBD2. Trimming removed 3 bases from V and 8 bases from J; junction bases left unmatched: 15. The CDR3 loop spans 17 amino acids. Germline V lookup: CDR1 SGDLS, CDR2 YYNGEE. The CDR3 sequence is CASSGPYDSGSGYEQFF. The CDR3 DNA follows: TGTGCCAGCAGCGGCCCCTATGATAGCGGGAGTGGGTATGAGCAGTTCTTC.

The chain couples TRBV7-8 to TRBJ2-7; 7 bases map to TRBD1. This CDR3 spans 14 amino acids. Germline V gene sequence: CDR1 SGHVS, CDR2 FQNEAQ. Unmatched junction bases numbered 6, after V lost 4 bases and J lost 3 bases. CDR3 protein: CASSYRDSYYEQYF. CDR3 DNA: TGTGCCAGCAGCTACCGGGACAGCTACTACGAGCAGTACTTC. Looking up the rest from reference TRBV7-8 and TRBJ2-7 gives the full variable domain: GAGVSQSPRYKVAKRGQDVALRCDPISGHVSLFWYQQALGQGPEFLTYFQNEAQLDKSGLPSDRFFAERPEGSVSTLKIQRTQQEDSAVYLCASSYRDSYYEQYFGPGTRLTVT.

J is TRBJ2-1 and V is TRBV19, with a possible D match to TRBD2 (5 bases). The CDR3 is 16 residues long. The V and J ends lost 3 bases and 0 bases respectively, with 12 bases between them. Germline CDR1 LNHDA, CDR2 SQIVND (reference sequence). The CDR3 DNA follows: TGTGCCAGTAGTATGCTAGCAGAGATCTCCTACAATGAGCAGTTCTTC. Protein sequence: CASSMLAEISYNEQFF.

The CDR3 protein is CASSNQDGYTF. As DNA, the CDR3 is TGCGCCAGCAGTAACCAGGATGGCTACACCTTC. V and J are TRBV5-1 and TRBJ1-2; no clear D gene. The CDR3 extends over 11 amino acids. Germline CDR1 reads SGHRS; CDR2 reads YFSETQ. Trimming shortened V by 5 bases and J by 6 bases, and 8 bases separated the two germline ends.

The V call is TRBV6-1, the J call TRBJ2-2, with TRBD1 matching over 8 bases. Germline V lookup: CDR1 MNHNS, CDR2 SASEGT. This CDR3 is built from 15 residues. Trimming cost V 7 bases and J 4 bases; bases outside gene matches: 8. The CDR3 bases are TGTGCCAGCACCCTATCGGACAGGGCCACCGGGGAGCTGTTTTTT. Its translation: CASTLSDRATGELFF.

V usage is TRBV30 and J usage is TRBJ2-2, with D possibly being TRBD1 (5 bases). This CDR3 spans 14 amino acids. Germline V gene sequence: CDR1 GTSNPN, CDR2 SVGIG (reference sequence). Trimming took off 1 base at V and 7 bases at J, with 13 bases between the two ends. CDR3 residues: CAWSAPRGIGELFF. The CDR3 DNA sequence: TGTGCCTGGAGTGCTCCAAGGGGTATCGGGGAGCTGTTTTTT.

The chain employs TRBV28 and TRBJ1-2, with no clear D. The length of the CDR3 is 17 residues. From germline, CDR1 is MDHEN and CDR2 SYDVKM. V was clipped by 8 bases and J by 1 base, with 23 bases between them. CDR3 loop: CASSFPPSTSFNYGYTF. The CDR3 bases are TGTGCCAGCTCATTCCCCCCGAGCACTTCGTTTAACTATGGCTACACCTTC.

The chain recombines TRBV5-4 with TRBJ2-7; 8 nucleotides match TRBD2. V lost 4 bases to trimming and J lost 7 bases; unmatched junction nucleotides: 10. The CDR3 runs 14 residues. Germline V lookup: CDR1 SGHNT, CDR2 YYREEE (reference sequence). In DNA form, the CDR3 reads TGTGCCAGCAGCCGGGGAGCGGGAGTTTGGGAGCAGTACTTC. Amino acids: CASSRGAGVWEQYF.

This chain joins TRBV5-4 and TRBJ2-1; 7 bases are a match to TRBD2. The CDR3 runs to 13 residues. Germline CDR1 and CDR2: SGHNT and YYREEE (reference sequence). J was trimmed by 7 bases and V by 3 bases; bases with no gene match: 4. As DNA, the CDR3 is TGTGCCAGCAGCTCGGGGGGAAGGAATGAGCAGTTCTTC. Amino acids: CASSSGGRNEQFF. The whole variable domain, remainder taken from reference TRBV5-4 and TRBJ2-1, is ETGVTQSPTHLIKTRGQQVTLRCSSQSGHNTVSWYQQALGQGPQFIFQYYREEENGRGNFPPRFSGLQFPNYSSELNVNALELDDSALYLCASSSGGRNEQFFGPGTRLTVL.

This chain links TRBV11-2 with TRBJ1-1; unclear D gene. CDR1 and CDR2 from the germline V gene are SGHAT and FQNNGV. The CDR3 runs 14 residues. V was clipped by 5 bases and J by 0 bases, with 10 bases between them. CDR3 region: CASSEGFMNTEAFF. The CDR3 bases are TGTGCCAGCAGCGAGGGTTTCATGAACACTGAAGCTTTCTTT.